The following is a TCR beta chain sequence with its context. Antigen unknown. The conserved final phenylalanine or tryptophan is absent from the CDR3, which likely points to a read error. The record originates from a study of regulatory T cells in long-lasting Graves disease. Study-level points and caveats: Persistent disease showed a preference for TRBV28, TRBJ1-2 and TRBJ2-5. Patients whose Graves' disease persisted exhibited lower TCR diversity than those newly diagnosed.

As for time point: persistent/refractory GD, antithyroid drugs over 5 years with positive TRAb. RNA isolated from PBMCs was used to make the TCR library. The TCR beta library used iRepertoire HTBI primers with Arm-PCR amplification of CDR3. One entry per CDR3 protein results from TCRdb running MiXCR on the multiplex PCR reads. The table has almost 350,000 distinct CDR3 sequences, around a fifth seen once. Trimming removed 1 base from V and 8 bases from J, with 11 bases in between. CDR1 MNHEY and CDR2 SMNVEV come from the germline V gene (reference sequence). CDR3 length: 13 amino acids. This receptor was obtained from a female donor with Graves disease. The material sequenced was peripheral blood mononuclear cells (PBMCs), taken when the disease was refractory, from a patient treated with antithyroid drugs. The rearrangement links TRBV27 to TRBJ1-2, with a possible D match to TRBD1 (5 bases). CDR3 DNA sequence: TGTGCCAGCAGTTTATTGGGGGAGGGAGGCTACACCCTC. It codes for CASSLLGEGGYTL.